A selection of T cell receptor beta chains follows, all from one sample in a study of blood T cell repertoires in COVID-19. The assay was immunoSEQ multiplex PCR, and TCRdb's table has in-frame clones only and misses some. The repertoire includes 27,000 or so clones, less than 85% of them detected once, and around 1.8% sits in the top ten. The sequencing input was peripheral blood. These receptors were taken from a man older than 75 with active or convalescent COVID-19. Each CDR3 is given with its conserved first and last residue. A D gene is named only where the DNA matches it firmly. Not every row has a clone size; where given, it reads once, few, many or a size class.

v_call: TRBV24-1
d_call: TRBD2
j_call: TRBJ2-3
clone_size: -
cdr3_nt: TGTGCCACCGCGATGGGACTAGCGGGAATGACAGATACGCAGTATTTT
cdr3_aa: CATAMGLAGMTDTQYF

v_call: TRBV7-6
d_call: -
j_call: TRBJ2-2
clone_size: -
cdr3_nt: TGTGCCAGCAGCTTATCTCTATCCCCGTTCGGGGAGCTGTTTTTT
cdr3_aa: CASSLSLSPFGELFF

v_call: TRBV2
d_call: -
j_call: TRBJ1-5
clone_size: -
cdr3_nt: TGTGCCAGCAGAAGGTTAGTGGGAGGCCCCCAGCATTTT
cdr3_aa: CASRRLVGGPQHF

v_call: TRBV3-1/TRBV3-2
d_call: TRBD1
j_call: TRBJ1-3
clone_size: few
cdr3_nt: TGTGCCAGCAGCCAGGTTGGGACAGGACCTGGAAACACCATATATTTT
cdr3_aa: CASSQVGTGPGNTIYF

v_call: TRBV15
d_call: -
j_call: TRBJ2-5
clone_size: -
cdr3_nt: TGTGCCACCAGCCCCCGGGGACAATCGCAAGAGACCCAGTACTTC
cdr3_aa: CATSPRGQSQETQYF

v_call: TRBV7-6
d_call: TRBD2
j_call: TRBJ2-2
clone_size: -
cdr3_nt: TGTGCCAGCAGCTTGGGGAGCGGGAGGGCCTACACCGGGGAGCTGTTTTTT
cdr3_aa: CASSLGSGRAYTGELFF

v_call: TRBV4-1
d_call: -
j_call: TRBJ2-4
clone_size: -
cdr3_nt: TGCGCCAGCAGCCAAGTTGGGGGCAGAAACATTCAGTACTTC
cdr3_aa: CASSQVGGRNIQYF

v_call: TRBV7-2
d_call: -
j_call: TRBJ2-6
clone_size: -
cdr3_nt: TGTGCCAGCAGCTTTGGACATCGACTTGTGGGGGGGGCCAACGTCCTGACTTTC
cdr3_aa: CASSFGHRLVGGANVLTF

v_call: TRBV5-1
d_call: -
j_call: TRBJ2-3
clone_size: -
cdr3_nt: TGCGCCAGCAGCTTGTACGGCAGGATTAGCGTGCGGAGCACAGATACGCAGTATTTT
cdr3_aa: CASSLYGRISVRSTDTQYF

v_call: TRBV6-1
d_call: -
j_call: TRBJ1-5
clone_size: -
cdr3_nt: TGTGCCAGCAGTGAAGCCGGGGGGGCTCGGCAGCCCCAGCATTTT
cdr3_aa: CASSEAGGARQPQHF

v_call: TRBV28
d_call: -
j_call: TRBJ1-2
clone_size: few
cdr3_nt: TGTCCGACGATGGCGGGAAATGGCTACACCTTC
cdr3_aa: CPTMAGNGYTF

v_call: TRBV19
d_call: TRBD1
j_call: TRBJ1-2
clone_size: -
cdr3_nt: TGTGCCAGTAGTATGGGGACAGGGGGCAACTATGGCTACACCTTC
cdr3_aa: CASSMGTGGNYGYTF

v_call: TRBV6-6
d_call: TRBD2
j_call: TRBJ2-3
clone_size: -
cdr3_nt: TGTGCCAGCCGGCCGGGACTAGCGGGAGGAGATACGCAGTATTTT
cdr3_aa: CASRPGLAGGDTQYF

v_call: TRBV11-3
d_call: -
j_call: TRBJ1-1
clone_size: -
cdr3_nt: TGTGCCAGCAGCCAAGAGATGAACACTGAAGCTTTCTTT
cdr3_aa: CASSQEMNTEAFF

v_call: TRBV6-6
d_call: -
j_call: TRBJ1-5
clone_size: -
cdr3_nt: TGTGCCAGCAGTTATTTTGTCAAGGGGCCCAATCAGCCCCAGCATTTT
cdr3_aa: CASSYFVKGPNQPQHF

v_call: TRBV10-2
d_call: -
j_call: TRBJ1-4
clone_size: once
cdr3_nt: TGCGCCAGCAGCGGTGAACAGGGTAATGAAAAACTGTTTTTT
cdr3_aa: CASSGEQGNEKLFF

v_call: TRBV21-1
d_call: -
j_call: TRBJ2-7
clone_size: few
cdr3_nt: TGTGCCAGCAGCAAAGCGTTGCTAGCGGGAGGGATTTACTCCTACGAGCAGTACTTC
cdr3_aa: CASSKALLAGGIYSYEQYF

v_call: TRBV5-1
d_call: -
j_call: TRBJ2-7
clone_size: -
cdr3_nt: TGCGCCAGCAGCGTGGGGGGCGACTACGAGCAGTACTTC
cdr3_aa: CASSVGGDYEQYF

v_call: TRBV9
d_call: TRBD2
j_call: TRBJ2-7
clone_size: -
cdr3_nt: TGTGCCAGCACCCCTCGGGAGGACTCCTACGAGCAGTACTTC
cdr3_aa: CASTPREDSYEQYF

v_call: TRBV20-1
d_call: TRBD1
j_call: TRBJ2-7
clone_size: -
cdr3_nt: TGCAGTGCTAGTCCCCCGACAGGGGCCACCTACGAGCAGTACTTC
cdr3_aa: CSASPPTGATYEQYF

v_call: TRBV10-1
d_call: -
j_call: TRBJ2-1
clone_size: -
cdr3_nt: TGCGCCAGCAGTGGATTCCCAGTCAATGAGCAGTTCTTC
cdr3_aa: CASSGFPVNEQFF

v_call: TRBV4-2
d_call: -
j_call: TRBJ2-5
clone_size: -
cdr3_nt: TGTGCCAGCAGCCCATTCAGGGGTCGAGAGACCCAGTACTTC
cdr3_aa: CASSPFRGRETQYF

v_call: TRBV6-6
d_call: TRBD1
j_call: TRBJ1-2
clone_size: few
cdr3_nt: TGTGCCAGCAGTTCCTCCCCGGGACAGATGTTTGACTTC
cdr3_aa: CASSSSPGQMFDF

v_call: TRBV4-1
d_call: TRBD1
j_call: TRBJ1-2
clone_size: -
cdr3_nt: TGCGCCAGCAGCCAAGACGGCGGGACAGGGGCTAACTATGGCTACACCTTC
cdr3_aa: CASSQDGGTGANYGYTF

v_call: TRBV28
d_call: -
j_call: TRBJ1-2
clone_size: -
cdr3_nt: TGTGCCAGCAGTGGTACAGGTATTGGGTATGGCTACACCTTC
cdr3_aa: CASSGTGIGYGYTF

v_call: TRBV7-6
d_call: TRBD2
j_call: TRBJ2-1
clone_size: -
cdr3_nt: TGTGCCAGCAGCTTGGCAGGGAGGCAACTAGCGGGAGTGAATGAGCAGTTCTTC
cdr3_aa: CASSLAGRQLAGVNEQFF

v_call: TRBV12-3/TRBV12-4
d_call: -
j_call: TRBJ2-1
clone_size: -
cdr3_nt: TGTGCCAGCAGTTTGGTTCGGGGTGAGCAGTTCTTC
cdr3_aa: CASSLVRGEQFF

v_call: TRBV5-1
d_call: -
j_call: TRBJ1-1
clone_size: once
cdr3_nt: TGCGCCAGCTTCACCGGGGGGATGAACACTGAAGCTTTCTTT
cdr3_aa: CASFTGGMNTEAFF

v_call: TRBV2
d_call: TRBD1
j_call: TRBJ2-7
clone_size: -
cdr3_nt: TGTGCCAGCAGTGAGACAGGGGGTGTCTCCTACGAGCAGTACTTC
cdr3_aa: CASSETGGVSYEQYF

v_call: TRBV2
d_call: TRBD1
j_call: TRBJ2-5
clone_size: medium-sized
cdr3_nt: TGTGCCAGCAGCAAAGGGACAGAAGAGACCCAGTACTTC
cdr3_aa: CASSKGTEETQYF

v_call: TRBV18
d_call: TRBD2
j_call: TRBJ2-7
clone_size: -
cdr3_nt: TGTGCCAGCTCACCCGGACTAGCGGGTACCTACGAGCAGTACTTC
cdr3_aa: CASSPGLAGTYEQYF

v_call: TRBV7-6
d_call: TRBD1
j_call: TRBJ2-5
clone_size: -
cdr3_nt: TGTGCCAGCAGCTTAGGACAGGGGGCGAGCCCCCAAGAGACCCAGTACTTC
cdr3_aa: CASSLGQGASPQETQYF